One sample yielded the 19 T cell receptor beta chains listed below, sequenced in a study of cytomegalovirus exposure and HLA in healthy donors (TCRdb year 2017). Library prep was done by the immunoSEQ multiplex PCR assay. The multiplex PCR relied on a mix of 60 forward primers for TCR Vbeta segments and 13 reverse primers for TCR Jbeta segments. The table comes from immuneACCESS by way of TCRdb, which keeps in-frame sequences with V and J called. Part of the clones is missing from these tables; in studies checked, under half for an unresolved V gene and the rest for unknown reasons. The sample table lists under 120,000 clones, roughly three fifths of them with a count of one. The top ten constitute less than 4.5% of the sample. Sequencing input: PBMCs. The receptors were sampled from a man aged 30 to 45 in good health and CMV-seropositive.

The table lists this clone with a count of one. This CDR3 is also generated by other DNA sequences in the sample. This chain uses TRBV6-4 with TRBJ2-3, with D tentatively TRBD1 (6 bases). The V gene lost 4 bases and the J gene lost 2 bases, with 10 bases spanning the gap. The V gene's germline CDR1 is MRHNA and CDR2 SNTAGT. This CDR3 spans 14 amino acids. CDR3 nucleotides: TGTGCCAGCAGTGTTGCAGGGGCCACAGATACGCAGTATTTT. Its protein product is CASSVAGATDTQYF.

The V gene is TRBV7-8, the J gene TRBJ1-2; D is ambiguous. V lost 5 bases and J lost 5, with 9 bases in between. This CDR3 has 12 residues. Germline CDR1 SGHVS, CDR2 FQNEAQ. The CDR3 bases are TGTGCCAGCAGCCCCTGGGCTTATGGCTACACCTTC. This codes for CASSPWAYGYTF.

The chain is built from TRBV5-8 and TRBJ1-4; D unresolved. Germline V lookup: CDR1 SGHTS, CDR2 YDEGEE. Trimming removed 2 bases at V and 3 bases at J, with 8 bases between. The CDR3 sequence is 14 residues long. This chain's CDR3 is CASSLQPANEKLFF. The DNA for the CDR3 is TGTGCCAGCAGCTTACAGCCAGCTAATGAAAAACTGTTTTTT.

This clone was observed a few times. The genes are TRBV30 and TRBJ2-7; 7 positions agree with TRBD1. There are 12 residues in the CDR3. V was clipped by 0 bases and J by 5 bases; unmatched bases: 1. Germline V gene data show CDR1 as GTSNPN and CDR2 as SVGIG (reference sequence). The CDR3 DNA reads TGTGCCTGGAGTGTAGGGGGCCACGAGCAGTACTTC. Translating it yields CAWSVGGHEQYF.

In its sample, this clone was seen a few times. The chain is built from TRBV4-1 and TRBJ2-3; TRBD2 matches at 15 bases. V lost 4 bases and J lost 0; bases outside the gene matches: 5. Germline loops: CDR1 MGHRA, CDR2 YSYEKL. This CDR3 comprises 18 residues. This chain's CDR3 is CASSLGLAGGPSTDTQYF. As DNA, the CDR3 is TGCGCCAGCAGCCTGGGACTAGCGGGGGGCCCAAGCACAGATACGCAGTATTTT.

A few counts support this clone. The chain employs TRBV6-5 and TRBJ1-1; 7 bases are shared with TRBD1. CDR3 length: 14 amino acids. Germline V lookup: CDR1 MNHEY, CDR2 SVGAGI. V shed 5 bases and J 5 bases; nucleotides not matched to a gene: 8. The CDR3 sequence is CASSTRQGGTEAFF. The CDR3 bases are TGTGCCAGCAGTACCCGACAGGGTGGTACTGAAGCTTTCTTT.

V is TRBV5-1 and J is TRBJ2-5; possibly TRBD2 for D (6 bases). Near its end, the DNA agrees better with TRBJ2-7, so the J call may be wrong. Germline assignment: CDR1 SGHRS and CDR2 YFSETQ. This CDR3 spans 15 amino acids. As DNA, the CDR3 is TGCGCCAGCAGCTTACCCGGGGAGGCCTCCTACGAGCAGTACTTC. It codes for CASSLPGEASYEQYF.

V usage is TRBV13 and J usage is TRBJ2-1, with TRBD2 matching 11 bases. V shed 5 bases and J 0 bases; nucleotides not matched to a gene: 15. CDR1 and CDR2 (germline): PRHDT, FYEKMQ (reference sequence). The CDR3 totals 20 residues. The CDR3 DNA reads TGTGCCAGCAGCCCAGGGATCCTAGCGGGGGGCCATAGCTCCTACAATGAGCAGTTCTTC. It specifies CASSPGILAGGHSSYNEQFF. Variable domain in full (rest from reference TRBV13 and TRBJ2-1): AAGVIQSPRHLIKEKRETATLKCYPIPRHDTVYWYQQGPGQDPQFLISFYEKMQSDKGSIPDRFSAQQFSDYHSELNMSSLELGDSALYFCASSPGILAGGHSSYNEQFFGPGTRLTVL.

This rearrangement joins TRBV4-1 to TRBJ2-6; 7 nucleotides line up with TRBD2. With 1 base clipped from V and 1 base from J, the junction kept 16 bases outside the gene matches. This CDR3 is built from 21 residues. Germline CDR1 reads MGHRA; CDR2 reads YSYEKL. CDR3 residues: CASSQASAGLGGLSGANVLTF. The DNA for the CDR3 is TGCGCCAGCAGCCAAGCCTCCGCAGGTCTGGGGGGGTTATCTGGGGCCAACGTCCTGACTTTC.

The rearrangement joins TRBV2 to TRBJ2-7, with 8 positions matching TRBD2. The V segment lost 4 bases and the J segment 4 bases; nucleotides outside the gene matches: 9. The CDR3 consists of 15 residues. Germline assignment: CDR1 SNHLY and CDR2 FYNNEI. In DNA, the CDR3 is TGTGCCAGCAGTGTAGGTCGGGGGGGCTGGTACGAGCAGTACTTC. Protein product: CASSVGRGGWYEQYF.

This rearrangement joins TRBV6-1 to TRBJ1-2; D uncertain. V lost 5 bases and J 4 bases, leaving 5 bases between the germline ends. The CDR3 totals 11 residues. Germline V gene sequence: CDR1 MNHNS, CDR2 SASEGT. In nucleotides, the CDR3 is TGTGCCAGCAGTCTTGTCTATGGCTACACCTTC. This gives the protein CASSLVYGYTF.

The chain couples TRBV10-3 to TRBJ1-1; weak D call: TRBD1 (6 bases). The CDR3 has 15 residues. The V end lost 6 bases, the J end lost 7 bases, and 21 bases lay between the germline ends. Germline assignment: CDR1 ENHRY and CDR2 SYGVKD. The CDR3: CAIRGGPAAYSEAFF. Written as DNA, the CDR3 is TGTGCCATCAGGGGGGGGCCGGCGGCGTACAGTGAAGCTTTCTTT.

The chain is built from TRBV5-6 and TRBJ1-2; D perhaps matches TRBD1 (6 bases). The CDR3 is 14 amino acids. Trimming removed 3 bases at V and 2 bases at J, with 11 bases between. From germline, CDR1 is SGHDT and CDR2 YYEEEE. CDR3 protein: CASSYIQGNYGYTF. Here the CDR3 DNA reads TGTGCCAGCAGCTACATACAGGGAAACTATGGCTACACCTTC.

This chain links TRBV6-1 with TRBJ1-1, with D perhaps TRBD1 (5 bases). From germline, CDR1 is MNHNS and CDR2 SASEGT. This CDR3 comprises 12 residues. The germline V and J ends were trimmed by 6 bases and 11 bases, with 16 bases remaining between them. The CDR3 DNA reads TGTGCCAGCAGCCACGCGGGGGGTGCCGCTTTCTTT. Translation gives CASSHAGGAAFF.

This clone was seen just once. The genes are TRBV29-1 and TRBJ1-2, with 9 bases matching TRBD1. V dropped 4 bases and J dropped 4; count of bases not matched to a gene: 10. Per germline, CDR1 SQVTM and CDR2 ANQGSEA. The CDR3 is 15 residues long. The CDR3 spells CSVGGGQGVIYGYTF. CDR3 nucleotides: TGCAGCGTTGGGGGGGGACAGGGAGTGATCTATGGCTACACCTTC.

The chain couples TRBV9 to TRBJ2-2, with 10 bases fitting TRBD2. The CDR3 loop spans 16 amino acids. With 4 bases clipped from V and 6 bases from J, the junction kept 9 bases outside the gene matches. CDR1 is SGDLS and CDR2 is YYNGEE in the germline V gene. CDR3 region: CASSKSSGGISGELFF. DNA of the CDR3: TGTGCCAGCAGCAAATCTAGCGGGGGTATCTCCGGGGAGCTGTTTTTT.

This clone appeared a single time. The V gene is TRBV7-9, the J gene TRBJ2-7; 14 positions agree with TRBD2. V trimming: 0 bases; J trimming: 6 bases; junction bases outside the gene matches: 4. Germline V gene data show CDR1 as SEHNR and CDR2 as FQNEAQ (reference sequence). The CDR3 covers 16 residues. The CDR3 sequence is CASSLAGTSGGGEQYF. The DNA for the CDR3 is TGTGCCAGCAGCTTAGCCGGGACTAGCGGGGGCGGCGAGCAGTACTTC.

V usage is TRBV9 and J usage is TRBJ2-7; TRBD1 agrees at 7 bases. The ends lost 3 bases at V and 9 bases at J; junction bases unmatched: 12. Germline V gives CDR1 SGDLS, CDR2 YYNGEE. The CDR3 sequence is 14 residues long. For the CDR3, the DNA is TGTGCCAGCAGCGCCAACCGGGACAGCACGGTGCAGTACTTC. Amino acids: CASSANRDSTVQYF.

This clone was recorded once. This rearrangement joins TRBV18 to TRBJ1-2; a possible D gene is TRBD1 (5 bases). The CDR3 has 12 residues. The V gene's germline CDR1 is KGHSH and CDR2 LQKENI. V dropped 5 bases and J dropped 6 bases, with 10 bases sitting between them. The CDR3 bases are TGTGCCAGCTCAATCCCAGGGCATGGCTACACCTTC. Its protein is CASSIPGHGYTF.